The 8 T cell receptor beta chains in this list originate from one sample, sequenced in a study of blood T cell repertoires in COVID-19. Data came from immunoSEQ multiplex PCR; TCRdb stores just in-frame clones and leaves some out. The sample contains approximately 120,000 clones, 84% of which appear only once. Material for sequencing was peripheral blood. The receptors originated from a woman in her 50s with acute or convalescent COVID-19.

This rearrangement joins TRBV4-1 to TRBJ2-1; 9 bases agree with TRBD2. CDR1 and CDR2 (germline): MGHRA, YSYEKL. CDR3 size: 16 residues. Losses at the gene ends were 1 base for V and 4 bases for J; bases not matched to a gene: 5. The CDR3 sequence is CASSQGGAGGYNEQFF. The CDR3 coding sequence is TGCGCCAGCAGCCAAGGGGGCGCGGGGGGGTACAATGAGCAGTTCTTC.

The gene calls are TRBV2 and TRBJ1-6; TRBD1 is a possible D gene (5 bases). The CDR3 contains 15 residues. Germline CDR1 reads SNHLY; CDR2 reads FYNNEI. V lost 8 bases and J lost 0, with 11 bases in between. CDR3 sequence: CASRDSSSYNSPLHF. As DNA, the CDR3 is TGTGCCAGCCGAGACAGCAGCTCCTATAATTCACCCCTCCACTTT.

This chain joins TRBV5-1 and TRBJ2-7; TRBD2 aligns across 15 bases. Germline loops: CDR1 SGHRS, CDR2 YFSETQ. The CDR3 runs to 17 residues. The V and J ends lost 2 bases and 5 bases, in that order; junction bases with no gene match: 8. This CDR3 reads CASSLPGLAGGGNEQYF. The CDR3 DNA sequence: TGCGCCAGCAGCTTACCGGGACTAGCGGGGGGAGGGAACGAGCAGTACTTC.

This chain links TRBV6-5 with TRBJ1-3; the D is unclear. This CDR3 is built from 15 residues. V was pared by 6 bases and J by 0 bases, with 12 bases between. CDR1 and CDR2 from the germline V gene are MNHEY and SVGAGI. Here the CDR3 reads CASSKDITSGNTIYF. The CDR3 DNA sequence: TGTGCCAGCAGCAAAGACATTACCTCTGGAAACACCATATATTTT.

CDR3 sequence (DNA): TGTGCCAGCGCACACCCAAGCACAGATACGCAGTATTTT. It is translated as CASAHPSTDTQYF. The chain combines TRBV6-5 with TRBJ2-3; D ambiguous. This CDR3 spans 13 amino acids. Trimming removed 8 bases from V and 0 bases from J, with 9 bases in between. Germline V gives CDR1 MNHEY, CDR2 SVGAGI.

The rearrangement uses TRBV5-1 and TRBJ2-2; the D is unclear. The length of the CDR3 is 16 residues. Germline values: CDR1 SGHRS, CDR2 YFSETQ. V lost 0 bases and J lost 0, with 9 bases in between. CDR3: CASSLETQSNTGELFF. For the CDR3, the DNA is TGCGCCAGCAGCTTGGAGACTCAGTCGAACACCGGGGAGCTGTTTTTT.

The rearrangement uses TRBV14 and TRBJ2-7, with 8 bases aligning to TRBD1. The junction had 14 bases not matched to a gene; V was cut back by 0 bases and J by 4 bases. The CDR3 consists of 18 residues. The germline V gene has CDR1 SGHDN and CDR2 FVKESK. DNA for the CDR3: TGTGCCAGCAGCCAAGATAAGGGCAGGGGGCTGGTTCGGTACGAGCAGTACTTC. Its protein product is CASSQDKGRGLVRYEQYF.

The DNA for the CDR3 is TGTGCCAGCAGCCTTAGACTAGCGGGGTCCTACGAGCAGTACTTC. It codes for CASSLRLAGSYEQYF. V and J are TRBV14 and TRBJ2-7, with 11 bases aligning to TRBD2. V shed 4 bases, J shed 1 base, and the junction held 3 bases outside the gene matches. The CDR3 is 15 residues long. Germline CDR1 is SGHDN and CDR2 is FVKESK.